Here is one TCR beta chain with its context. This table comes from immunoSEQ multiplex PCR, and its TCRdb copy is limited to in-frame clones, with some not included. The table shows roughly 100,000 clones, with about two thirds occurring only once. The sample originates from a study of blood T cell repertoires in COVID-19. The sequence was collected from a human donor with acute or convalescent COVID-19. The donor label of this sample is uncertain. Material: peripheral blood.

CDR3 sequence reads: CASSIPGHTGELFF. In DNA, the CDR3 is TGTGCCAGTAGTATTCCGGGTCACACCGGGGAGCTGTTTTTT. The chain couples TRBV19 to TRBJ2-2; no definite D call. The ends were cut back, 3 bases at V and 3 bases at J, with 8 bases in the middle. The germline V gene encodes CDR1 LNHDA and CDR2 SQIVND (reference sequence). The CDR3 runs 14 residues.